This TCR beta chain was observed in a study of somatic mutations in cytotoxic T cells in rheumatoid arthritis. On the study more broadly: Blood samples of roughly 33 ml were drawn from patients (in EDTA) right after diagnosis and before any treatment. Study-wide results and limits: No antigen targets were known for the expanded CD8+ clones.

Positive magnetic bead selection, which isolated the CD4+ and CD8+ cells, was followed by a flow cytometry check of purity. The table came from immunoSEQ multiplex PCR; TCRdb's copy has only in-frame clones and leaves some out. Of about 1,400 clones listed, 76% are singletons. This clone was seen a few times. Antigen specificity is unknown. The length of the CDR3 is 13 residues. CDR1 and CDR2 from the germline V gene are SNHLY and FYNNEI. Trimming removed 6 bases at V and 1 base at J, with 10 bases between. The sample was CD8+ T cells sorted from blood. This chain joins TRBV2 and TRBJ2-7; D tentatively reads TRBD1 or TRBD2 (5 bases each). This clonotype originated in an adult with rheumatoid arthritis. This CDR3 reads CASRDGASYEQYF. The CDR3 nucleotides read TGTGCCAGCAGGGACGGGGCTTCCTACGAGCAGTACTTC.